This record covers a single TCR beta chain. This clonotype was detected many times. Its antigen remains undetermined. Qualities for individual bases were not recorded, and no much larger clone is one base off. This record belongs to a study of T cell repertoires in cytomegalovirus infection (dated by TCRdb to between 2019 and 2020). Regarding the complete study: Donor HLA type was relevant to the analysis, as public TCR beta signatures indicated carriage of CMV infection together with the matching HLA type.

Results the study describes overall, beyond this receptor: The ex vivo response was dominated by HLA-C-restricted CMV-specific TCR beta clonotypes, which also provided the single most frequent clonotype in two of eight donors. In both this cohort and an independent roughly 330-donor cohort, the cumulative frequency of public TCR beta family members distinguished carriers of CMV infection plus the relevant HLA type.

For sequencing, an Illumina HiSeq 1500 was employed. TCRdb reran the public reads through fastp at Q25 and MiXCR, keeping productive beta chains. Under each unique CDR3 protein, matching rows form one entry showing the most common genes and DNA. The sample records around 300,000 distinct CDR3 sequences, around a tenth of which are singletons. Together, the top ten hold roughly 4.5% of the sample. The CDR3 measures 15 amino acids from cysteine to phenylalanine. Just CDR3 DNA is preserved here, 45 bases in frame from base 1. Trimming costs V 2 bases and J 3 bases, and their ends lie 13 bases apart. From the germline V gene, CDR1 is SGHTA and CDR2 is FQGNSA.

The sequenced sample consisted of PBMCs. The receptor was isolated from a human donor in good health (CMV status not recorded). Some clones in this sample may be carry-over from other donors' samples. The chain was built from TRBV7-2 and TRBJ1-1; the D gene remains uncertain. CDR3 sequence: CASSLLIAEYTEAFF. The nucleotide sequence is TGTGCCAGCAGCTTACTGATCGCAGAATACACTGAAGCTTTCTTT.